Listed below are T cell receptor beta chains from one sample, sequenced in a study of radiation and T cells in renal cell carcinoma. Method: immunoSEQ multiplex PCR; TCRdb's copy keeps in-frame clones and lacks some. The sample carries around 140,000 clones, about nine tenths recorded once. Source: blood, taken from a patient whose treatment included radiotherapy and nephrectomy. These TCRs come from a woman in her seventies with renal cell carcinoma. CDR3s include the opening cysteine and the closing phenylalanine or tryptophan. The D gene is left open where the match is weak. Some rows mark clone size as missing; the rest say once, few, many or name a class of expanded clone.

D: -
J: TRBJ2-3
size: -
V: TRBV5-1
DNA: TGCGCCAGCAGCTTGGTGACCGGTGGGACTAGCACAGATACGCAGTATTTT
CDR3: CASSLVTGGTSTDTQYF

D: -
J: TRBJ1-1
size: -
V: TRBV5-1
DNA: TGCGCCAGCAGCTTGGAGTCGGGAGTAAGTACTGAAGCTTTCTTT
CDR3: CASSLESGVSTEAFF

D: TRBD2
J: TRBJ2-1
size: few
V: TRBV5-8
DNA: TGTGCCAGCAGCTTGACTAGCGGGGGGAACAATGAGCAGTTCTTC
CDR3: CASSLTSGGNNEQFF

D: TRBD1
J: TRBJ2-7
size: -
V: TRBV6-1
DNA: TGTGCCAGCAGCGACCAAGGGGGCCGCGGCGACGAGCAGTACTTC
CDR3: CASSDQGGRGDEQYF

D: -
J: TRBJ2-7
size: -
V: TRBV5-6
DNA: TGTGCCAGCAGCCGCAGGGTTAAGGACGAGCAGTACTTC
CDR3: CASSRRVKDEQYF

D: -
J: TRBJ2-5
size: -
V: TRBV2
DNA: TGTGCCAGCAGCCCCACAGGGCAAGAGACCCAGTACTTC
CDR3: CASSPTGQETQYF

D: -
J: TRBJ1-3
size: -
V: TRBV28
DNA: TGTGCCAGCAGTTTGGGTGGGCCTGGAAACACCATATATTTT
CDR3: CASSLGGPGNTIYF

D: -
J: TRBJ2-7
size: -
V: TRBV6-1
DNA: TGTGCCAGCAGTGACAGGGTAACGAACGAGCAGTACTTC
CDR3: CASSDRVTNEQYF

D: -
J: TRBJ2-2
size: -
V: TRBV5-1
DNA: TGCGCCAGCAGCCTGGGACATCGGAACACCGGGGAGCTGTTTTTT
CDR3: CASSLGHRNTGELFF

D: -
J: TRBJ1-5
size: once
V: TRBV7-5
DNA: TGTGCCAGAAGCTTCGGGGACAGGGCGGGTGGTCAGCCCCAGCATTTT
CDR3: CARSFGDRAGGQPQHF

D: -
J: TRBJ1-6
size: -
V: TRBV7-2
DNA: TGTGCCAGCAGGATGAGCAGGGCCAATTCACCCCTCCACTTT
CDR3: CASRMSRANSPLHF

D: -
J: TRBJ1-2
size: -
V: TRBV10-3
DNA: TGTGCCATCAGTGATATGGAGACCGGGAGATTCTATGGCTACACCTTC
CDR3: CAISDMETGRFYGYTF

D: TRBD2
J: TRBJ2-3
size: -
V: TRBV19
DNA: TGTGCCAGCATGCTAGCGGGGAGCACAGATACGCAGTATTTT
CDR3: CASMLAGSTDTQYF

D: -
J: TRBJ1-1
size: -
V: TRBV14
DNA: TGTGCCAGCAGCAAGGTCCCCCCCAGTACGACTATGAACACTGAAGCTTTCTTT
CDR3: CASSKVPPSTTMNTEAFF

D: TRBD1
J: TRBJ2-1
size: -
V: TRBV5-4
DNA: TGTGCCAGCAGCCTCGGACAGGGCGATGAGCAGTTCTTC
CDR3: CASSLGQGDEQFF

D: -
J: TRBJ1-1
size: -
V: TRBV5-1
DNA: TGCGCCAGCAGCTTGGAAGGGTCAGCCAACACTGAAGCTTTCTTT
CDR3: CASSLEGSANTEAFF

D: -
J: TRBJ2-4
size: -
V: TRBV7-8
DNA: TGTGCCAGCAGCCTGCGGACGGGGGTGGCCAAAAACATTCAGTACTTC
CDR3: CASSLRTGVAKNIQYF

D: TRBD1
J: TRBJ2-3
size: -
V: TRBV7-6
DNA: TGTGCCAGCAGCCCTCTGACAGGGAATACAGATACGCAGTATTTT
CDR3: CASSPLTGNTDTQYF

D: TRBD1
J: TRBJ2-3
size: -
V: TRBV6-1
DNA: TGTGCCAGCAGTGTTGGCGGACCCAAGGGGGCCACAGATACGCAGTATTTT
CDR3: CASSVGGPKGATDTQYF

D: -
J: TRBJ1-5
size: -
V: TRBV19
DNA: TGTGCCACCCAGACAGGCCCCAGCAATCAGCCCCAGCATTTT
CDR3: CATQTGPSNQPQHF

D: -
J: TRBJ1-2
size: -
V: TRBV28
DNA: TGTGCCAGCAGTTTAGGACAGTTCGGCTATGGCTACACCTTC
CDR3: CASSLGQFGYGYTF

D: -
J: TRBJ2-5
size: once
V: TRBV6-5
DNA: TGTGCCAGCAGAGAACAAAGGACCCAGTACTTC
CDR3: CASREQRTQYF

D: TRBD2
J: TRBJ2-7
size: -
V: TRBV28
DNA: TGTGCCAGCAGTTCCCGCGGGCTAGCGGGCGAGCAGTACTTC
CDR3: CASSSRGLAGEQYF

D: -
J: TRBJ2-3
size: -
V: TRBV21-1
DNA: TGTGCCAGCAGCCCCGGCCAGGGTTCAGATACGCAGTATTTT
CDR3: CASSPGQGSDTQYF

D: -
J: TRBJ2-7
size: -
V: TRBV7-2
DNA: TGTGCCAGCAGCTTAGTCTGGGACGAGCAGTACTTC
CDR3: CASSLVWDEQYF

D: TRBD1
J: TRBJ2-7
size: -
V: TRBV30
DNA: TGTGCCTGTTACGACAGGGACTACGAGCAGTACTTC
CDR3: CACYDRDYEQYF

D: TRBD1
J: TRBJ1-1
size: few
V: TRBV30
DNA: TGTGCCTGGAGTAATGACAGGGGCACTGAAGCTTTCTTT
CDR3: CAWSNDRGTEAFF

D: -
J: TRBJ1-4
size: -
V: TRBV7-7
DNA: TGTGCTAGCAGCGTAGACAGCGTTGGTGAAAAACTGTTTTTT
CDR3: CASSVDSVGEKLFF

D: TRBD2
J: TRBJ2-3
size: -
V: TRBV4-2
DNA: TGTGCCAGCAGCCAAGATAGTCTAGCGGGCAGCACAGATACGCAGTATTTT
CDR3: CASSQDSLAGSTDTQYF

D: -
J: TRBJ1-1
size: -
V: TRBV5-1
DNA: TGCGCCAGCAGCTCCGTGGGGGGTAATGAAGCTTTCTTT
CDR3: CASSSVGGNEAFF

D: -
J: TRBJ1-5
size: -
V: TRBV9
DNA: -
CDR3: CASSVGQGAGLHF

D: -
J: TRBJ1-1
size: -
V: TRBV19
DNA: TGTGCCAGTACCCCGGGGAGGGTGAACACTGAAGCTTTCTTT
CDR3: CASTPGRVNTEAFF

D: TRBD1
J: TRBJ1-1
size: -
V: TRBV27
DNA: TGTGCCAGCATTCTGACAGGGGGCGAGAACACTGAAGCTTTCTTT
CDR3: CASILTGGENTEAFF

D: -
J: TRBJ1-1
size: -
V: TRBV5-6
DNA: TGTGCCAGCAGCCCGACCGTAAGGGGCGAGCGGGCTTTCTTT
CDR3: CASSPTVRGERAFF

D: -
J: TRBJ1-3
size: -
V: TRBV7-9
DNA: TGTGCCAGCAGCTTACGTCTTCGGCAGGTGGATGGAAACACCATATATTTT
CDR3: CASSLRLRQVDGNTIYF

D: TRBD1
J: TRBJ2-5
size: -
V: TRBV15
DNA: TGTGCCACCAGCAGAGACCCAGGGACAGGGGAGACCCAGTACTTC
CDR3: CATSRDPGTGETQYF

D: -
J: TRBJ1-6
size: -
V: TRBV4-3
DNA: TGCGCCAGCAGCCGCCTCCGGGAGGACAGAGAGAGCTCCTATAATTCACCCCTCCACTTT
CDR3: CASSRLREDRESSYNSPLHF

D: -
J: TRBJ1-2
size: -
V: TRBV4-1
DNA: TGCGCCAGCAGCCAAGAACAGGGAGACTATGGCTACACCTTC
CDR3: CASSQEQGDYGYTF

D: TRBD1
J: TRBJ2-6
size: -
V: TRBV28
DNA: TGTGCCAGCAGTTTAAGCGGGACAGGGGTCTTTCTCTCTGGGGCCAACGTCCTGACTTTC
CDR3: CASSLSGTGVFLSGANVLTF

D: TRBD1
J: TRBJ1-5
size: -
V: TRBV28
DNA: TGTGCCAGCAGTTCCCACAGGGGGAGCAATCAGCCCCAGCATTTT
CDR3: CASSSHRGSNQPQHF

D: TRBD1
J: TRBJ2-5
size: -
V: TRBV10-3
DNA: TGTGCCATCAGTGAGTCATATAGTGGGACAGGGGCGAAGACCCAGTACTTC
CDR3: CAISESYSGTGAKTQYF

D: -
J: TRBJ2-7
size: -
V: TRBV7-6
DNA: TGTGCCAGCAGCCTGGGACGACAAAGCGGTGTGAATTACTTC
CDR3: CASSLGRQSGVNYF

D: -
J: TRBJ1-5
size: few
V: TRBV15
DNA: TGTGCCACCAGCATTGGCACAGGGACTCAGCCCCAGCATTTT
CDR3: CATSIGTGTQPQHF

D: TRBD2
J: TRBJ2-5
size: -
V: TRBV14
DNA: TGTGCCAGCAGCGCCGGGGAGGGAGAGACCCAGTACTTC
CDR3: CASSAGEGETQYF

D: -
J: TRBJ2-1
size: once
V: TRBV7-2
DNA: TGTGCCAGCAGCTTAGCTGGCACCGGCTCCTACAATGAGCAGTTCTTC
CDR3: CASSLAGTGSYNEQFF

D: TRBD2
J: TRBJ2-7
size: -
V: TRBV9
DNA: TGTGCCAGCAGCCGAGGGACTAGGACCGAGCAGTACTTC
CDR3: CASSRGTRTEQYF

D: -
J: TRBJ1-6
size: once
V: TRBV7-3
DNA: TGTGCCAGCAGCGCGACCTATAATTCACCCCTCCACTTT
CDR3: CASSATYNSPLHF

D: -
J: TRBJ1-5
size: few
V: TRBV21-1
DNA: TGTGCCAGCAGCAAAGAACAGCCCCAGCATTTT
CDR3: CASSKEQPQHF

D: TRBD2
J: TRBJ2-5
size: -
V: TRBV30
DNA: TGTGCCTGGAGTTCTAGCGGGGGGGCCACGGGGCCAGAGACCCAGTACTTC
CDR3: CAWSSSGGATGPETQYF

D: -
J: TRBJ2-1
size: once
V: TRBV15
DNA: TGTGCCACCAGCAGAGTGGATGAGCAGTTCTTC
CDR3: CATSRVDEQFF

D: -
J: TRBJ1-1
size: few
V: TRBV9
DNA: TGTGCCAGCAGCGTAGGTCCCGAACGGAACATGAACACTGAAGCTTTCTTT
CDR3: CASSVGPERNMNTEAFF